This TCR beta chain is drawn from a study of cytotoxic CD8 clonotypes in ibrutinib-treated CLL. Study at large: On average, each sample had approximately 280,000 productive templates and more than 75,000 productive rearrangements. Findings and limits, study-wide: Clonality correlated strongly with circulating CD8+ T cells and exceeded age-matched healthy donors at baseline. At progression, clonality fell back toward baseline after rising at ibrutinib response. There were few public clonotypes, and on treatment they contracted or stayed stable.

As to this clone: Its antigen is not identified.

This table comes from immunoSEQ multiplex PCR, and its TCRdb copy is limited to in-frame clones, with some not included. This sample has 150,000 to 200,000 clones; about 88% occur once, and the top ten carry 3% to 3.5%. Germline-derived CDR1 and CDR2 are MNHNS and SASEGT. The CDR3 has 15 residues. The germline V and J ends were trimmed by 1 base and 1 base, with 9 bases remaining between them. Sequences were derived from PBMCs, sampled at disease progression, from a patient treated with ibrutinib. J is TRBJ2-3 and V is TRBV6-1; tentative D call: TRBD1 (6 bases). This TCR came from a human donor with chronic lymphocytic leukemia. In DNA, the CDR3 is TGTGCCAGCAGTGAAGTACAGGGAGGCACAGATACGCAGTATTTT. Translating it yields CASSEVQGGTDTQYF.